This TCR beta chain was observed in a study of control samples from healthy donors and cancer patients. Sequenced by immunoSEQ multiplex PCR; TCRdb stores in-frame clones only, minus some. The sample includes about 94,000 clones, approximately 90% of them seen just once. There are 16 residues in the CDR3. CDR1 is KGHSH and CDR2 is LQKENI in the germline V gene. V lost 2 bases, J lost 4 bases, and 9 bases stayed unmatched. The V call is TRBV18, the J call TRBJ1-1, with 8 nucleotides matching TRBD1. The specimen sequenced was blood. This clonotype was obtained from a woman aged 18-29 years in good health. CDR3 loop: CASSPAAGGVGTEAFF. Written as DNA, the CDR3 is TGTGCCAGCTCACCAGCCGCAGGGGGCGTAGGCACTGAAGCTTTCTTT.